This is a list of T cell receptor beta chains from one sample in a study of cytomegalovirus exposure and HLA in healthy donors. Sequenced by immunoSEQ multiplex PCR; TCRdb stores in-frame clones only, minus some. The data show 60,000 to 85,000 clones, 96% seen once. Sample: PBMCs. The receptors were sampled from a woman aged 18 to 35 in good health and CMV-seropositive. Both conserved end residues are part of each CDR3. D genes are given only for firm matches. Expanded clones are given a class, and other clones once, few, many or no size at all.

v_gene	abundance	j_gene	d_gene	CDR3aa	CDR3nt
TRBV5-1	-	TRBJ2-1	TRBD2	CASSWGGTGGPNNEQFF	TGCGCCAGCAGCTGGGGGGGGACGGGAGGACCTAACAATGAGCAGTTCTTC
TRBV21-1	-	TRBJ1-5	-	CASIQASCNQPQHF	TGTGCCAGCATCCAAGCTAGTTGCAATCAGCCCCAGCATTTT
TRBV4-2	once	TRBJ2-1	-	CASSQDSGSYNEQFF	TGTGCCAGCAGCCAAGATAGCGGCTCCTACAATGAGCAGTTCTTC
TRBV28	-	TRBJ2-5	TRBD1	CASRSLGTGVYQETQYF	TGTGCCAGCAGATCACTGGGGACAGGGGTCTACCAAGAGACCCAGTACTTC
TRBV30	-	TRBJ2-1	TRBD2	CAWSSAGGRHEQFF	TGTGCCTGGAGTTCAGCGGGGGGTCGTCATGAGCAGTTCTTC
TRBV27	-	TRBJ1-2	-	CASSLSTGLYGYTF	TGTGCCAGCAGTTTATCCACGGGTCTCTATGGCTACACCTTC
TRBV5-4	-	TRBJ1-1	-	CASSTLRAETEAFF	TGTGCCAGCAGCACCTTGAGAGCGGAGACTGAAGCTTTCTTT
TRBV30	once	TRBJ2-7	TRBD1	CAWSVGQGEYEQYF	TGTGCCTGGAGTGTAGGCCAGGGGGAGTACGAGCAGTACTTC
TRBV5-4	few	TRBJ2-7	TRBD2	CASSLNGRVHEQYF	TGTGCCAGCAGCTTGAACGGGAGGGTCCACGAGCAGTACTTC
TRBV28	-	TRBJ2-7	-	CASSWGQGSYEQYF	TGTGCCAGCAGTTGGGGACAAGGGTCCTACGAGCAGTACTTC
TRBV6-5	once	TRBJ2-7	-	CASSQGQFSYEQYF	TGTGCCAGCAGTCAAGGACAGTTCTCCTACGAGCAGTACTTC
TRBV28	-	TRBJ1-2	-	CASRVGAGGTGYGYTF	TGTGCCAGCAGGGTAGGGGCCGGGGGAACGGGCTATGGCTACACCTTC
TRBV4-1	-	TRBJ2-5	TRBD2	CASSPLTSGLQETQYF	TGCGCCAGCAGCCCGTTGACTAGCGGGCTCCAAGAGACCCAGTACTTC
TRBV28	-	TRBJ2-5	-	CASRRREFAYQETQYF	TGTGCCAGCAGGCGACGGGAGTTCGCATATCAAGAGACCCAGTACTTC
TRBV19	-	TRBJ1-2	TRBD1	CASDIGVRGGDGGYTF	TGTGCCAGCGACATCGGGGTGAGAGGGGGCGACGGTGGCTACACCTTC
TRBV25-1	once	TRBJ2-1	-	CASSEIWSLFF	TGTGCCAGCAGTGAAATTTGGAGTCTGTTCTTC
TRBV18	once	TRBJ2-1	TRBD2	CASSRAGLAGGNNEQFF	TGTGCCAGCTCTCGCGCGGGACTAGCGGGAGGCAACAATGAGCAGTTCTTC
TRBV28	-	TRBJ2-7	TRBD1	CASSQGARATYEQYF	TGTGCCAGCAGTCAGGGGGCCAGGGCTACCTACGAGCAGTACTTC
TRBV30	-	TRBJ2-1	TRBD2	CAWKASGRMVEQFF	TGTGCCTGGAAGGCTAGCGGGAGGATGGTTGAGCAGTTCTTC
TRBV10-1	-	TRBJ2-6	-	CASGITGANVLTF	TGCGCCAGCGGCATAACAGGGGCCAACGTCCTGACTTTC
TRBV5-1	-	TRBJ1-5	-	CASSPQGYSNQPQHF	TGCGCCAGCAGCCCACAGGGTTATAGCAATCAGCCCCAGCATTTT
TRBV6-5	-	TRBJ2-5	TRBD2	CASSPGLAGKETQYF	TGTGCCAGCAGCCCGGGACTAGCGGGGAAAGAGACCCAGTACTTC
TRBV19	-	TRBJ2-7	TRBD1	CASSISPGGQAGISYEQYF	TGTGCCAGTAGTATTAGCCCCGGCGGACAGGCAGGGATTTCCTACGAGCAGTACTTC
TRBV4-3	-	TRBJ2-7	-	CASSQGSAGAVYEQYF	TGCGCCAGCAGCCAAGGATCCGCAGGGGCCGTCTACGAGCAGTACTTC
TRBV7-2	-	TRBJ2-5	TRBD2	CASSPGSSGEETQYF	TGTGCCAGCAGCCCAGGGTCTAGCGGTGAAGAGACCCAGTACTTC
TRBV28	-	TRBJ2-3	-	CASRPELRGQDTQYF	TGTGCCAGCAGGCCAGAGTTGCGGGGGCAAGATACGCAGTATTTT
TRBV15	-	TRBJ2-1	TRBD1	CATNLGGQGFTEQFF	TGTGCCACCAACTTGGGGGGACAGGGATTCACTGAGCAGTTCTTC
TRBV5-4	-	TRBJ2-7	TRBD1	CASSLTRTGSYEQYF	TGTGCCAGCAGCTTAACCCGGACAGGTTCCTACGAGCAGTACTTC
TRBV7-8	-	TRBJ2-3	-	CASSLARQGNHGHRTDTQYF	TGTGCCAGCAGCTTAGCGCGCCAGGGGAATCACGGGCACCGCACAGATACGCAGTATTTT
TRBV18	-	TRBJ2-2	TRBD2	CASSPEREYTGELFF	TGTGCCAGCTCACCAGAGCGGGAGTACACCGGGGAGCTGTTTTTT
TRBV7-3	-	TRBJ2-1	-	CASSLLSRPYNEQFF	TGTGCCAGCAGCTTACTTAGCAGACCCTACAATGAGCAGTTCTTC
TRBV5-4	-	TRBJ2-7	-	CASSLGTFPSSYEQYF	TGTGCCAGCAGCCTCGGGACTTTTCCCAGTTCCTACGAGCAGTACTTC
TRBV28	-	TRBJ2-6	TRBD1	CASSSWTGWTSGANVLTF	TGTGCCAGCAGTTCATGGACAGGGTGGACATCTGGGGCCAACGTCCTGACTTTC
TRBV7-2	-	TRBJ2-3	-	CASSPGEDTQYF	TGTGCCAGCAGCCCGGGGGAAGATACGCAGTATTTT
TRBV7-8	-	TRBJ1-2	TRBD1	CASSLARQGAEGYTF	TGTGCCAGCAGCTTAGCCAGACAGGGGGCGGAAGGCTACACCTTC
TRBV28	-	TRBJ1-1	-	CASSYRRNTEAFF	TGTGCCAGCAGTTACAGGAGGAACACTGAAGCTTTCTTT
TRBV13	-	TRBJ2-2	TRBD1	CASSFNTGANTGELFF	TGTGCCAGCAGCTTCAATACAGGGGCGAACACCGGGGAGCTGTTTTTT
TRBV6-5	many	TRBJ2-7	-	CASTPRERPYEQYF	TGTGCCTCAACCCCCCGCGAGAGGCCCTACGAGCAGTACTTC
TRBV5-6	-	TRBJ1-1	-	CASSFSPGRVTEAFF	TGTGCCAGCAGCTTTAGTCCAGGGAGGGTCACTGAAGCTTTCTTT
TRBV28	-	TRBJ2-7	-	CASSLDGAYEQYF	TGTGCCAGCAGTTTAGACGGAGCCTACGAGCAGTACTTC
TRBV6-4	-	TRBJ2-3	TRBD2	CASSTSGTDTQYF	TGTGCCAGCAGTACTAGCGGGACAGATACGCAGTATTTT
TRBV7-3	few	TRBJ2-3	TRBD1	CASSRDSTDTQYF	TGTGCCAGCAGCAGGGACAGTACAGATACGCAGTATTTT
TRBV7-3	-	TRBJ2-2	-	CASSWGVNTGELFF	TGTGCCAGCAGCTGGGGGGTAAACACCGGGGAGCTGTTTTTT
TRBV6-7	-	TRBJ2-7	TRBD2	CASSYSICGREQYF	TGTGCCAGCAGTTACTCCATTTGCGGGAGGGAGCAGTACTTC
TRBV7-2	-	TRBJ2-3	-	CASSLGAAGTSNTQYF	TGTGCCAGCAGCTTAGGGGCGGCGGGAACGTCAAATACGCAGTATTTT
TRBV28	-	TRBJ2-7	TRBD1	CASSIAGTGAGDEQYF	TGTGCCAGCAGTATCGCGGGGACAGGGGCAGGCGACGAGCAGTACTTC
TRBV5-8	-	TRBJ1-1	-	CASSLPGNTEAFF	TGTGCCAGCAGCTTGCCGGGGAACACTGAAGCTTTCTTT
TRBV28	once	TRBJ2-1	TRBD2	CASSPSTRTSGKTNEQFF	TGTGCCAGCAGTCCCTCGACCCGGACTAGCGGAAAAACTAATGAGCAGTTCTTC
TRBV28	-	TRBJ2-5	-	CASSPFRDRGETQYF	TGTGCCAGCAGTCCATTCCGGGATAGGGGGGAGACCCAGTACTTC
TRBV7-9	-	TRBJ1-3	-	CASSLIVGNTIYF	TGTGCCAGCAGCTTAATCGTTGGAAACACCATATATTTT
TRBV23-1	-	TRBJ2-3	-	CASSQSIQVTTDTQYF	TGCGCCAGCAGTCAATCGATACAGGTGACCACAGATACGCAGTATTTT
TRBV7-8	-	TRBJ2-5	TRBD2	CASSLRTSGRLEETQYF	TGTGCCAGCAGCTTAAGGACTAGCGGGAGGTTGGAAGAGACCCAGTACTTC
TRBV7-8	-	TRBJ2-7	TRBD2	CASSWGTSLIYEQYF	TGTGCCAGCAGCTGGGGGACTAGTCTAATCTACGAGCAGTACTTC
TRBV12-5	-	TRBJ2-1	TRBD2	CASGRSSGRGPEQFF	TGTGCTAGTGGTCGGTCTAGCGGGAGGGGTCCTGAGCAGTTCTTC
TRBV28	-	TRBJ2-5	-	CASSGNGGSETQYF	TGTGCCAGCAGTGGCAACGGGGGTAGCGAGACCCAGTACTTC